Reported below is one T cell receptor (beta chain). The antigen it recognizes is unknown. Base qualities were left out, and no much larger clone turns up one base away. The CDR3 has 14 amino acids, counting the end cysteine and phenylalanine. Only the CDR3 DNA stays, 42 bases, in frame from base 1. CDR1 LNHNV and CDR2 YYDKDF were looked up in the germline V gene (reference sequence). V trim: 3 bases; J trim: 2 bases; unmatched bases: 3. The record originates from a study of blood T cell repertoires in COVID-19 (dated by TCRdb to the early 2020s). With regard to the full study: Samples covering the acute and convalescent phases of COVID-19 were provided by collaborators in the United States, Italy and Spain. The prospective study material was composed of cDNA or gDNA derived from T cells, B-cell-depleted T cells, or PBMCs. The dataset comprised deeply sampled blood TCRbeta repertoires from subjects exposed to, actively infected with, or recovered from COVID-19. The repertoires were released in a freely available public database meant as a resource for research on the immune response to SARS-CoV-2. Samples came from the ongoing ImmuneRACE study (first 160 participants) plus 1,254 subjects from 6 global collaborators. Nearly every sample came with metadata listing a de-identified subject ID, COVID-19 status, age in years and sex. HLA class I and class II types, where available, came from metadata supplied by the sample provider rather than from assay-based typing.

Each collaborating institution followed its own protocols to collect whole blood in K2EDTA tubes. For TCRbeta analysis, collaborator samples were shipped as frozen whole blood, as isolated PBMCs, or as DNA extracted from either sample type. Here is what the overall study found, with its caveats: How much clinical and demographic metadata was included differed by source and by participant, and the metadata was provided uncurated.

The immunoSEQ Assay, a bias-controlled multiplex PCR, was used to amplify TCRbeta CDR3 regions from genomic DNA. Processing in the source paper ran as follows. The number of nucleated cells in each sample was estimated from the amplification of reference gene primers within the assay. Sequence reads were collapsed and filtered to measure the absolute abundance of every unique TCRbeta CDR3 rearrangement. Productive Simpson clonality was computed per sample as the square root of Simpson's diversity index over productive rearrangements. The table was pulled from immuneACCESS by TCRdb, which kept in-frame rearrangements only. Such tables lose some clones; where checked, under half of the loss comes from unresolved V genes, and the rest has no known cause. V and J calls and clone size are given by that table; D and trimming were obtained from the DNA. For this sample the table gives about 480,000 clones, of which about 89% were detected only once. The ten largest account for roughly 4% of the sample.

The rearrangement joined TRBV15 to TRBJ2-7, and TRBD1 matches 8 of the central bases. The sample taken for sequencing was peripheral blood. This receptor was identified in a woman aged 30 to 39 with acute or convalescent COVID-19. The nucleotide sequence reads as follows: TGTGCCACCAGCAGTGACAGGGGAACCTACGAGCAGTACTTC. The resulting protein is CATSSDRGTYEQYF.